The 10 T cell receptor beta chains presented below share a single source sample, sequenced in a study of PD-L1 blockade in urothelial cancer. Repertoires were generated with immunoSEQ multiplex PCR, while TCRdb's copy carries only in-frame clones and drops some. This sample yields about 41,000 clones, of which 82% are seen a single time; 18% belongs to the top ten. Sequences were derived from PBMCs, sampled around atezolizumab (anti-PD-L1) treatment. Receptor source: a man in his sixties with urothelial cancer.

The V gene is TRBV6-1, the J gene TRBJ2-1; D is perhaps TRBD2 (7 bases). CDR1 is MNHNS, CDR2 SASEGT, per germline. CDR3 size: 15 residues. V lost 1 base and J lost 7, with 14 bases in between. The CDR3 nucleotides read TGTGCCAGCAGTGAAGAGGAGGGGGGGAGAAATGAGCAGTTCTTC. Encoded protein: CASSEEEGGRNEQFF.

In DNA form, the CDR3 reads TGTGCCAGCAGCCAATTTTACAGGGGTACCACTGAAGCTTTCTTT. It codes for CASSQFYRGTTEAFF. This rearrangement joins TRBV7-2 to TRBJ1-1; 7 positions match TRBD1. Germline V gives CDR1 SGHTA, CDR2 FQGNSA. The CDR3 has 15 residues. The V segment lost 5 bases and the J segment 4 bases; nucleotides outside the gene matches: 10.

V is TRBV5-4 and J is TRBJ2-7; D may be TRBD1 (6 bases). Trimming took 0 bases from V and 6 from J, leaving 16 bases between them. Per the germline V gene, CDR1 is SGHNT and CDR2 is YYREEE (reference sequence). The CDR3 totals 15 residues. In DNA, the CDR3 is TGTGCCAGCAGCTTGGACAGGGAAGGGGAAGGCGAGCAGTACTTC. Translating it yields CASSLDREGEGEQYF.

CDR3 loop: CASSLRAGVRTGELFF. The CDR3 region has the DNA TGTGCCAGCAGCTTGCGGGCGGGAGTTCGGACCGGGGAGCTGTTTTTT. V usage is TRBV11-2 and J usage is TRBJ2-2; 7 nucleotides align to TRBD2. CDR3 size: 16 residues. Germline V gene sequence: CDR1 SGHAT, CDR2 FQNNGV. V lost 3 bases and J lost 5; bases outside the gene matches: 9. Combining the CDR3 with reference TRBV11-2 and TRBJ2-2 gives the whole variable domain EAGVAQSPRYKIIEKRQSVAFWCNPISGHATLYWYQQILGQGPKLLIQFQNNGVVDDSQLPKDRFSAERLKGVDSTLKIQPAKLEDSAVYLCASSLRAGVRTGELFFGEGSRLTVL.

This chain links TRBV21-1 with TRBJ2-7; the listed D gene, TRBD2, was not tested against the DNA. TRBV21-1 has pseudogene status. CDR3 length equals 14 residues. CDR3 amino acids: CASGPRDSSYEQYF. The CDR3 DNA reads TGTGCCAGCGGTCCGAGGGATAGCTCCTACGAGCAGTACTTC.

This chain joins TRBV30 and TRBJ2-7, with a weak D call TRBD1 (6 bases). Trimming left V 0 bases short and J 6 bases short, with 12 bases between. There are 13 residues in the CDR3. Germline lookup yields CDR1 GTSNPN and CDR2 SVGIG (reference sequence). DNA of the CDR3: TGTGCCTGGAGTGTACGGGTCAGGGGCGAGCAGTACTTC. Translating it yields CAWSVRVRGEQYF.

This chain links TRBV30 with TRBJ2-5, with 9 bases aligning to TRBD1. This CDR3 region has 13 residues. Germline V lookup: CDR1 GTSNPN, CDR2 SVGIG (reference sequence). V trimming: 3 bases; J trimming: 2 bases; junction bases outside the gene matches: 1. The CDR3 is CAWRTGGQETQYF. In DNA form, the CDR3 reads TGTGCCTGGAGGACAGGGGGGCAAGAGACCCAGTACTTC.

V and J are TRBV27 and TRBJ1-5; TRBD1 aligns across 10 bases. This CDR3 is built from 16 residues. V gave up 6 bases and J gave up 6 bases; unmatched junction bases: 11. Germline V gives CDR1 MNHEY, CDR2 SMNVEV (reference sequence). CDR3 loop: CASSETGGRYTQPQHF. In DNA form, the CDR3 reads TGTGCCAGCAGCGAGACAGGGGGCCGTTACACTCAGCCCCAGCATTTT.

This clone was recorded once. This chain joins TRBV19 and TRBJ2-6; D is undetermined. CDR1 is LNHDA, CDR2 SQIVND, per germline (reference sequence). The CDR3 consists of 14 residues. Trimming removed 4 bases at V and 3 bases at J, with 7 bases between. Here the CDR3 reads CASSKKSGANVLTF. CDR3 bases: TGTGCCAGTAGTAAAAAGAGTGGGGCCAACGTCCTGACTTTC.

CDR3 amino acids: CASSSGLQETQYF. In nucleotides, the CDR3 is TGTGCCAGCAGCTCCGGACTCCAAGAGACCCAGTACTTC. This chain connects TRBV6-6 to TRBJ2-5, with a weak D call TRBD2 (5 bases). V was cut by 6 bases and J by 1 base, with 9 bases left in between. There are 13 residues in the CDR3. CDR1 and CDR2 (germline): MNHNY, SVGAGI (reference sequence).